One and the same sample provided the 21 T cell receptor beta chains below, sequenced in a study of blood T cell repertoires in COVID-19. Assay used: immunoSEQ multiplex PCR; TCRdb lists only in-frame clones, some missing. Of 130,000 to 150,000 clones in the sample, about 84% were seen once. Material: peripheral blood. The receptors were sampled from a man aged 60 to 69 with active or convalescent COVID-19.

The chain has TRBV10-3 and TRBJ2-7; 12 bases line up with TRBD1. Looked up from germline, CDR1 is ENHRY and CDR2 is SYGVKD. With 6 bases clipped from V and 7 bases from J, the junction kept 13 bases outside the gene matches. The CDR3 spans 16 residues. The CDR3, as DNA: TGTGCCATCAGCCAGCAAGTGGGACAGGGGGCGGGGGAGCAGTACTTC. Translating gives CAISQQVGQGAGEQYF.

The chain combines TRBV5-5 with TRBJ2-6; weak D call: TRBD2 (6 bases). With 4 bases removed from V and 0 bases from J, the gap between germline ends came to 14 bases. Germline V lookup: CDR1 SGHKS, CDR2 YYEKEE (reference sequence). The CDR3 spans 17 residues. This chain's CDR3 is CASSQPRGISGANVLTF. The CDR3 DNA reads TGTGCCAGCAGCCAGCCCCGGGGGATCTCTGGGGCCAACGTCCTGACTTTC.

Only one count was recorded for this clone. The gene calls are TRBV2 and TRBJ2-1; TRBD2 aligns across 12 bases. V shed 4 bases and J 7 bases; nucleotides not matched to a gene: 5. The CDR3 consists of 15 residues. Per germline, CDR1 SNHLY and CDR2 FYNNEI. This CDR3 reads CASSGRLAGVNEQFF. As DNA, the CDR3 is TGTGCCAGCAGTGGCCGACTAGCGGGAGTGAATGAGCAGTTCTTC.

The chain carries TRBV9 and TRBJ2-3; D unresolved. Looked up from germline, CDR1 is SGDLS and CDR2 is YYNGEE. The CDR3 is 12 amino acids. The ends were cut back, 2 bases at V and 3 bases at J, with 4 bases in the middle. The CDR3: CASSVATDTQYF. CDR3 DNA: TGTGCCAGCAGCGTGGCAACAGATACGCAGTATTTT.

V gene TRBV6-5 combines with J gene TRBJ2-3; D is possibly TRBD2 (5 bases). Germline values: CDR1 MNHEY, CDR2 SVGAGI. V gave up 4 bases and J gave up 2 bases, with 10 bases separating them. The CDR3 is 14 amino acids. The CDR3 spells CASSLRTVTDTQYF. In DNA, the CDR3 is TGTGCCAGCAGTTTACGGACTGTCACAGATACGCAGTATTTT.

The genes are TRBV19 and TRBJ2-1; TRBD2 is a possible D gene (6 bases). V was clipped by 4 bases and J by 4 bases, with 23 bases between them. The length of the CDR3 is 18 residues. Germline CDR1 reads LNHDA; CDR2 reads SQIVND (reference sequence). The chain's CDR3 is CASSTGEGWWGEYNEQFF. CDR3 coding DNA: TGTGCCAGTAGTACCGGAGAGGGTTGGTGGGGGGAGTACAATGAGCAGTTCTTC. The full variable domain, completed using reference TRBV19 and TRBJ2-1, is DGGITQSPKYLFRKEGQNVTLSCEQNLNHDAMYWYRQDPGQGLRLIYYSQIVNDFQKGDIAEGYSVSREKKESFPLTVTSAQKNPTAFYLCASSTGEGWWGEYNEQFFGPGTRLTVL.

This chain connects TRBV4-2 to TRBJ1-5; tentatively, D is TRBD1 (6 bases). This CDR3 is built from 14 residues. V was trimmed by 4 bases and J by 4 bases, leaving 11 bases between them. Germline V gene data show CDR1 as LGHNA and CDR2 as YNFKEQ. CDR3 region: CASSLQGQNQPQHF. CDR3 coding DNA: TGTGCCAGCAGCCTCCAGGGGCAGAATCAGCCCCAGCATTTT.

The genes are TRBV5-6 and TRBJ1-2; maybe TRBD1 (6 bases). This CDR3 has 13 amino acids. Germline loops: CDR1 SGHDT, CDR2 YYEEEE. V was cut by 0 bases and J by 6 bases, with 9 bases left in between. For the CDR3, the DNA is TGTGCCAGCAGCTTGGGAGACAGGAATGGCTACACCTTC. The encoded protein is CASSLGDRNGYTF. The variable domain in full, with the rest retrieved from reference TRBV5-6 and TRBJ1-2, is DAGVTQSPTHLIKTRGQQVTLRCSPKSGHDTVSWYQQALGQGPQFIFQYYEEEERQRGNFPDRFSGHQFPNYSSELNVNALLLGDSALYLCASSLGDRNGYTFGSGTRLTVV.

V and J are TRBV6-1 and TRBJ2-7, with 11 nucleotides matching TRBD1. CDR1 and CDR2 (germline): MNHNS, SASEGT. This CDR3 has 15 amino acids. Trimming at V came to 3 bases and at J to 3 bases, leaving 4 bases not matched to a gene. The CDR3 region is CASSESGTGGYEQYF. CDR3 in DNA: TGTGCCAGCAGTGAGTCCGGGACAGGGGGCTACGAGCAGTACTTC.

V gene TRBV11-3 combines with J gene TRBJ2-5, with 10 bases aligning to TRBD1. This CDR3 spans 15 amino acids. CDR1 SGHNT and CDR2 YENEEA come from the germline V gene. V gave up 5 bases and J gave up 4 bases; unmatched junction bases: 7. CDR3 DNA sequence: TGTGCCAGCAGCCCCGGGACAGGGGCGTCAGAGACCCAGTACTTC. Translation gives CASSPGTGASETQYF.

CDR3 protein: CASSRQMNTEAFF. DNA of the CDR3: TGTGCCAGTAGTCGACAGATGAACACTGAAGCTTTCTTT. The V gene is TRBV19, the J gene TRBJ1-1, with a tentative D call TRBD1 (5 bases). This CDR3 has 13 residues. Germline V gene data show CDR1 as LNHDA and CDR2 as SQIVND (reference sequence). The V end lost 5 bases, the J end lost 0 bases, and 7 bases lay between the germline ends.

J is TRBJ1-3 and V is TRBV28, with unresolved D. Trimming left V 5 bases short and J 4 bases short, with 12 bases between. The CDR3 has 14 amino acids. CDR1 is MDHEN, CDR2 SYDVKM, per germline. The CDR3 reads CASSPTATGNTIYF. DNA of the CDR3: TGTGCCAGCAGTCCCACAGCCACAGGAAACACCATATATTTT.

This chain links TRBV11-2 with TRBJ2-1, with 11 bases that match TRBD2. CDR3 length: 16 residues. Per germline, CDR1 SGHAT and CDR2 FQNNGV. V was pared by 2 bases and J by 2 bases, with 2 bases of the junction left unmatched. The CDR3 DNA sequence: TGTGCCAGCAGCTTAAGACTAGCGGGAACCTACAATGAGCAGTTCTTC. Protein product: CASSLRLAGTYNEQFF.

The chain joins TRBV18 to TRBJ2-2; TRBD1 matches 7 bases. This CDR3 spans 15 amino acids. CDR1 and CDR2 from the germline V gene are KGHSH and LQKENI. V dropped 3 bases and J dropped 0; count of bases not matched to a gene: 1. The chain's CDR3 is CASSPTGANTGELFF. In nucleotides, the CDR3 is TGTGCCAGCTCACCTACAGGGGCGAACACCGGGGAGCTGTTTTTT.

The chain joins TRBV5-1 to TRBJ2-3; 10 nucleotides line up with TRBD1. This CDR3 has 15 amino acids. The V gene's germline CDR1 is SGHRS and CDR2 YFSETQ. The ends lost 4 bases at V and 3 bases at J; junction bases unmatched: 5. CDR3 coding DNA: TGCGCCAGCAGCCTCGACAGGGGGCTGACAGATACGCAGTATTTT. It translates to CASSLDRGLTDTQYF.

This clone was seen a handful of times. The V gene is TRBV6-4, the J gene TRBJ2-3; possibly TRBD2 for D (6 bases). This CDR3 is 15 amino acids long. V lost 4 bases to trimming and J lost 2 bases, with 13 bases between them. Germline-derived CDR1 and CDR2 are MRHNA and SNTAGT. Here the CDR3 reads CASSVDGTHTDTQYF. In DNA, the CDR3 is TGTGCCAGCAGTGTCGACGGGACTCACACAGATACGCAGTATTTT.

V is TRBV29-1 and J is TRBJ2-7; 10 bases map to TRBD1. Germline CDR1 SQVTM, CDR2 ANQGSEA. The trim removed 6 bases at V and 2 bases at J, leaving 4 bases unmatched. The CDR3 covers 13 residues. For the CDR3, the DNA is TGCAGCGTAGGGACAGGGGTCCCCTACGAGCAGTACTTC. Its protein product is CSVGTGVPYEQYF.

The V and J genes are TRBV7-8 and TRBJ2-3; 8 nucleotides match TRBD2. Germline assignment: CDR1 SGHVS and CDR2 FQNEAQ. Trimming took 5 bases from V and 1 from J; bases not matched to a gene: 8. This CDR3 is 16 amino acids long. CDR3 in DNA: TGTGCCAGCAGCCGCGGTAGCGGGACCCGCACAGATACGCAGTATTTT. Protein product: CASSRGSGTRTDTQYF.

The chain couples TRBV3-1 (or the pseudogene TRBV3-2) to TRBJ2-3; D uncertain. Germline lookup yields CDR1 LGHDT and CDR2 YNNKEL (reference sequence). V was pared by 2 bases and J by 0 bases, with 6 bases between. This CDR3 is 14 amino acids long. CDR3 loop: CASSQPLSTDTQYF. The CDR3, as DNA: TGTGCCAGCAGCCAACCTTTAAGCACAGATACGCAGTATTTT.

The chain is built from TRBV18 and TRBJ1-3; D is unclear. Looked up from germline, CDR1 is KGHSH and CDR2 is LQKENI. There are 16 residues in the CDR3. V lost 1 base to trimming and J lost 0 bases, with 10 bases between them. The CDR3 DNA reads as TGTGCCAGCTCACCACAAGCCGGGGACTCTGGAAACACCATATATTTT. Residues: CASSPQAGDSGNTIYF.

This clone has just a few counts. The V and J genes are TRBV28 and TRBJ2-3, with TRBD1 as a possible D gene (6 bases). Germline V gene data show CDR1 as MDHEN and CDR2 as SYDVKM. There are 16 residues in the CDR3. Trimming shortened V by 8 bases and J by 4 bases, and 22 bases separated the two germline ends. Here the CDR3 DNA reads TGTGCCAGCGCCCGAGAGGGGGTGAGGTTAGCAGATACGCAGTATTTT. It specifies CASAREGVRLADTQYF.